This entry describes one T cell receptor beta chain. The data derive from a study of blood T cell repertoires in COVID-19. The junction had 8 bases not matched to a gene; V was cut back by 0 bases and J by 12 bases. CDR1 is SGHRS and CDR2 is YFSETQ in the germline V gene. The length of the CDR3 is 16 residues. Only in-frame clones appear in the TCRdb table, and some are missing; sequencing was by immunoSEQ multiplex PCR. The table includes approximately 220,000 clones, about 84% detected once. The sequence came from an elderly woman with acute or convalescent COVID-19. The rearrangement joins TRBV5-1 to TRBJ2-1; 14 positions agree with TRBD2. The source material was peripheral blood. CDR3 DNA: TGCGCCAGCAGCTTGGCCGGGACTAGCGGGAGTCAGGGGCAGTTCTTC. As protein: CASSLAGTSGSQGQFF.